Listed here are 28 T cell receptor beta chains from one sample, sequenced in a study of post-analysis software for immune sequencing data. Their target antigens are unknown. cDNA libraries of TCR beta carried unique molecular identifiers. TCRdb called the PCR reads again in MiXCR, with one record for every CDR3 protein. The sample contains some 890,000 distinct CDR3 sequences, roughly 50% of which appear only once. Findings and limits, study-wide: In patients, TRBV5-6, TRBV5-1 and TRBV20-1 belonged to roughly 5 TRBV segments found more frequently than in controls.

Sequences were obtained from blood. All receptors derive from a girl aged 10-17 years with multiple sclerosis.

The chain couples TRBV29-1 to TRBJ2-7; tentatively, D is TRBD2 (6 bases). Per the germline V gene, CDR1 is SQVTM and CDR2 is ANQGSEA. The CDR3 sequence is 12 residues long. Trimming took 6 bases from V and 5 from J, leaving 14 bases between them. CDR3 nucleotides: TGCAGCGTAGCGACTAGTAACAACGAGCAGTACTTC. This encodes CSVATSNNEQYF.

CDR3 sequence reads: CSVEDSLREEYF. The DNA of the CDR3 is TGCAGCGTTGAAGATTCCCTACGCGAGGAGTACTTC. The rearrangement uses TRBV29-1 and TRBJ2-4; D unresolved. Trimming cost V 0 bases and J 14 bases, with 14 bases left between them. CDR3 length: 12 residues. The germline V gene encodes CDR1 SQVTM and CDR2 ANQGSEA.

V gene TRBV4-1 combines with J gene TRBJ2-7; 9 bases line up with TRBD1. This CDR3 spans 16 amino acids. The V segment lost 5 bases and the J segment 5 bases; nucleotides outside the gene matches: 13. Germline V gene lookup returns CDR1 MGHRA and CDR2 YSYEKL. CDR3 DNA: TGCGCCAGCAGCTCCAGTGCGGGACAGGGATCCCACGAGCAGTACTTC. Its translation is CASSSSAGQGSHEQYF.

The chain couples TRBV5-1 to TRBJ2-5; perhaps TRBD2 as D (6 bases). Per the germline V gene, CDR1 is SGHRS and CDR2 is YFSETQ. The CDR3 contains 15 residues. V lost 2 bases, J lost 7 bases, and 18 bases lay in between. The CDR3, as DNA: TGCGCCAGCAGCTTCCTACCAGCGGGCCCGAGGACCCAGTACTTC. Its translation: CASSFLPAGPRTQYF.

This clonotype appeared once. This chain joins TRBV5-1 and TRBJ2-5, with D possibly matching TRBD2 (6 bases). V was trimmed by 3 bases and J by 9 bases, leaving 18 bases between them. Germline V lookup: CDR1 SGHRS, CDR2 YFSETQ. This CDR3 comprises 14 residues. CDR3 bases: TGCGCCAGCAGCTCACTAGCTCGGCAGGAGGCCCAGTACTTC. As protein: CASSSLARQEAQYF.

For this clonotype: This sequence may be a read error, since a much larger clone differs from it by one base. This chain uses TRBV12-3 or TRBV12-4 with TRBJ2-4; D is perhaps TRBD2 (7 bases). The J call may be mistaken, given a closer DNA end match to TRBJ2-7. This CDR3 is 13 amino acids long. The CDR3 loop is CASSLGGGSEQYF. In DNA, the CDR3 is TGTGCCAGCAGTTTGGGGGGGGGCTCCGAGCAGTACTTC.

The chain uses TRBV5-6 and TRBJ1-1, with D tentatively TRBD1 (5 bases). V was cut by 3 bases and J by 1 base, with 16 bases left in between. This CDR3 is built from 16 residues. Germline lookup yields CDR1 SGHDT and CDR2 YYEEEE. CDR3 protein: CASSYTPGAWNTEAFF. The CDR3 DNA follows: TGTGCCAGCAGCTACACGCCTGGGGCCTGGAACACTGAAGCTTTCTTT.

The gene calls are TRBV13 and TRBJ1-6; 9 bases line up with TRBD1. Germline-derived CDR1 and CDR2 are PRHDT and FYEKMQ (reference sequence). The CDR3 runs 15 residues. After removal of 4 bases from V and 9 bases from J, the junction contained 7 bases not matched to a gene. The CDR3 region is CASSSGQGRSSPLHF. The CDR3 region has the DNA TGTGCCAGCAGCTCCGGACAGGGGAGGAGTTCACCCCTCCACTTT.

This clonotype was detected only a few times. This sequence joins TRBV5-5 and TRBJ2-3; tentative D call: TRBD2 (6 bases). Germline V gene lookup returns CDR1 SGHKS and CDR2 YYEKEE (reference sequence). The V gene lost 0 bases and the J gene lost 6 bases, with 17 bases spanning the gap. The CDR3 consists of 16 residues. The CDR3: CASSLGLGRESDTQYF. The DNA for the CDR3 is TGTGCCAGCAGCTTGGGTTTGGGACGGGAGTCGGATACGCAGTATTTT. Drawing the rest from reference TRBV5-5 and TRBJ2-3, the complete variable domain is DAGVTQSPTHLIKTRGQQVTLRCSPISGHKSVSWYQQVLGQGPQFIFQYYEKEERGRGNFPDRFSARQFPNYSSELNVNALLLGDSALYLCASSLGLGRESDTQYFGPGTRLTVL.

The chain couples TRBV7-2 to TRBJ2-4; D perhaps matches TRBD2 (5 bases). The end of the DNA fits TRBJ2-7 better, so the J call may be wrong. The CDR3 consists of 16 residues. Germline V gives CDR1 SGHTA, CDR2 FQGNSA. The chain's CDR3 is CASSLGASPYIYEQYF. CDR3 in DNA: TGTGCCAGCAGCTTAGGGGCTAGCCCTTATATCTACGAGCAGTACTTC.

This clonotype has more than one count but fewer than ten. Sequence at one end of the junction differs from germline and may be a read error. The rearrangement uses TRBV29-1 and TRBJ1-1; D not certain. The length of the CDR3 is 14 residues. Germline CDR1 SQVTM, CDR2 ANQGSEA. CDR3 loop: CSVEARLVESEAFF. The CDR3 DNA sequence: TGCAGCGTGGAAGCCCGACTGGTTGAATCTGAAGCTTTCTTT.

Comments on this clonotype: Compared with germline, one end of the junction differs, possibly owing to a read error. The V call is TRBV7-9, the J call TRBJ1-4, with unresolved D. Germline V gives CDR1 SEHNR, CDR2 FQNEAQ (reference sequence). The CDR3 has 17 amino acids. CDR3 in DNA: TGTGCCAGCAGCTTTCCGACGGACGGCGGCGAATATGAAAAACGGTTTTTT. It encodes CASSFPTDGGEYEKRFF.

The chain employs TRBV2 and TRBJ1-5; D unclear. The V end lost 4 bases, the J end lost 9 bases, and 16 bases lay between the germline ends. The CDR3 covers 14 residues. The germline V gene encodes CDR1 SNHLY and CDR2 FYNNEI. The CDR3 loop is CASSGEVGDRPQHF. The CDR3 bases are TGTGCCAGCAGTGGGGAGGTGGGAGATCGGCCCCAGCATTTT.

This clonotype was counted only a few times. The gene calls are TRBV6-5 and TRBJ2-7, with D unresolved. Deletions cut 5 bases from V and 4 bases from J, with 9 bases between. The V gene's germline CDR1 is MNHEY and CDR2 SVGAGI. CDR3 size: 12 residues. CDR3 loop: CASSHDWYEQYF. In DNA, the CDR3 is TGTGCCAGCAGTCATGACTGGTACGAGCAGTACTTC.

CDR3 DNA sequence: TGCAGTGTAGCGGGAGATCCTGGCATTCAGTACTTC. This encodes CSVAGDPGIQYF. The rearrangement joins TRBV20-1 to TRBJ2-4, with 9 nucleotides matching TRBD2. V dropped 7 bases and J dropped 9; count of bases not matched to a gene: 7. Germline CDR1 DFQATT, CDR2 SNEGSKA (reference sequence). The CDR3 loop spans 12 amino acids.

This CDR3 reads CASSPQRRASRNTEAFF. The DNA of the CDR3 is TGTGCCAGCAGCCCTCAGAGAAGGGCTAGTCGGAACACTGAAGCTTTCTTT. This chain links TRBV7-9 with TRBJ1-1; no clear D. This CDR3 has 17 amino acids. The V and J ends lost 5 bases and 1 base respectively, with 20 bases between them. CDR1 and CDR2 from the germline V gene are SEHNR and FQNEAQ (reference sequence).

V and J are TRBV29-1 and TRBJ1-1; perhaps TRBD1 as D (5 bases). The CDR3 has 15 amino acids. Trimming removed 5 bases at V and 5 bases at J, with 21 bases between. Germline lookup yields CDR1 SQVTM and CDR2 ANQGSEA. The DNA for the CDR3 is TGCAGCGTTAGCCTTGGAGGCAGGGTGGATACTGAAGCTTTCTTT. Translation gives CSVSLGGRVDTEAFF.

This clonotype occurred a few times. This chain connects TRBV20-1 to TRBJ2-3; D remains unclear. The CDR3 is 15 residues long. Trimming removed 6 bases at V and 3 bases at J, with 19 bases between. Germline V gives CDR1 DFQATT, CDR2 SNEGSKA (reference sequence). CDR3 DNA sequence: TGCAGTGCGAGTTTCCAGGAATGGGTAACAGATACGCAGTATTTT. This encodes CSASFQEWVTDTQYF.

This clonotype was recorded a few times. The chain employs TRBV5-1 and TRBJ1-6; D is unresolved. V lost 0 bases to trimming and J lost 0 bases, with 7 bases between them. The CDR3 is 16 amino acids. Germline V gives CDR1 SGHRS, CDR2 YFSETQ. CDR3 amino acids: CASSLDQSSYNSPLHF. The CDR3 region has the DNA TGCGCCAGCAGCTTGGACCAGAGCTCCTATAATTCACCCCTCCACTTT.

Comment on this clonotype: At one of its ends the junction is not consistent with the germline gene, which may arise from a read error. The chain uses TRBV5-1 and TRBJ2-7; D is unresolved. This CDR3 region has 13 residues. The germline CDR1 and CDR2 sequences are SGHRS and YFSETQ. The CDR3 DNA follows: TGCGCCAGCTCCCAAGGACCCGCCTACGGGCAGTACTTC. Residues: CASSQGPAYGQYF.

V and J are TRBV29-1 and TRBJ2-4, with TRBD2 identical over 10 bases. With the DNA end fitting TRBJ2-7 better, the J assignment may be wrong. The CDR3 runs to 14 residues. Per germline, CDR1 SQVTM and CDR2 ANQGSEA. The CDR3 bases are TGCAGCGTTCTAGGACTAGCGGAGACCTACGAGCAGTACTTC. This codes for CSVLGLAETYEQYF.

V usage is TRBV5-1 and J usage is TRBJ2-1, with 13 bases fitting TRBD2. CDR1 and CDR2 from the germline V gene are SGHRS and YFSETQ. CDR3 length equals 19 residues. After removal of 2 bases from V and 1 base from J, the junction contained 9 bases not matched to a gene. The CDR3 DNA reads TGCGCCAGCAGCTTCCTAGGACTAGCGGGAGAAGGGTCCTACAATGAGCAGTTCTTC. This translates into CASSFLGLAGEGSYNEQFF.

The chain uses TRBV7-2 and TRBJ2-5; D might be TRBD2 (6 bases). Trimming cost V 3 bases and J 2 bases, with 10 bases left between them. Germline loops: CDR1 SGHTA, CDR2 FQGNSA. This CDR3 region has 14 residues. DNA for the CDR3: TGTGCCAGCAGCTTGCGGGGTGAACAAGAGACCCAGTACTTC. Its protein product is CASSLRGEQETQYF.

The rearrangement joins TRBV6-1 to TRBJ1-6; TRBD1 agrees at 7 bases. Germline-derived CDR1 and CDR2 are MNHNS and SASEGT. V trimming: 1 base; J trimming: 7 bases; junction bases outside the gene matches: 10. The CDR3 has 17 residues. The CDR3 loop is CASSEVGRGLWNSPLHF. CDR3 bases: TGTGCCAGCAGTGAAGTTGGCAGGGGGTTATGGAATTCACCCCTCCACTTT.

This chain links TRBV20-1 with TRBJ1-1; D is possibly TRBD1 (6 bases). CDR1 DFQATT and CDR2 SNEGSKA come from the germline V gene (reference sequence). CDR3 size: 14 residues. V was trimmed by 0 bases and J by 0 bases, leaving 8 bases between them. CDR3 nucleotides: TGCAGTGCTAGAGATCCAGGGGTGAACACTGAAGCTTTCTTT. It specifies CSARDPGVNTEAFF.

The rearrangement joins TRBV20-1 to TRBJ1-5, with D maybe TRBD1 (5 bases). This CDR3 region has 14 residues. V was clipped by 4 bases and J by 3 bases, with 13 bases between them. Germline CDR1 DFQATT, CDR2 SNEGSKA (reference sequence). The CDR3 loop reads CSATGLGFNQPQHF. CDR3 nucleotides: TGCAGTGCTACGGGACTGGGCTTCAATCAGCCCCAGCATTTT.

Only a few counts were recorded for this clonotype. The V gene is TRBV20-1, the J gene TRBJ2-3; D is uncertain. The CDR3 is made up of 14 amino acids. Germline CDR1 and CDR2: DFQATT and SNEGSKA (reference sequence). The V gene lost 0 bases and the J gene lost 2 bases, with 9 bases spanning the gap. CDR3 protein: CSARDRLFTDTQYF. The CDR3 DNA reads TGCAGTGCTAGAGATCGGCTTTTCACAGATACGCAGTATTTT.

V usage is TRBV7-2 and J usage is TRBJ2-7; TRBD2 might be the D (5 bases). Trimming shortened V by 0 bases and J by 2 bases, and 11 bases separated the two germline ends. Germline V gene sequence: CDR1 SGHTA, CDR2 FQGNSA. The CDR3 totals 15 residues. CDR3 sequence reads: CASSLAASGPYEQYF. For the CDR3, the DNA is TGTGCCAGCAGCTTAGCAGCCAGCGGTCCCTACGAGCAGTACTTC.